The present T cell receptor beta chain was sequenced within a study of T-cell reconstitution after alpha-beta-depleted transplantation in children. Study-wide findings and caveats: T-cell counts and diversity were attributed mostly to newly produced T cells one year after transplant.

This clonotype was seen only a few times. The antigen is unknown. Researchers prepared the TCRbeta library using unique molecular identifiers, the study reports. MiXCR, applied by TCRdb to the PCR reads, yields one record per CDR3 protein. Of about 600,000 distinct CDR3 sequences detected, 10% to 15% appear once; the ten largest clones hold about 2%. Here the sequenced sample was PBMCs, mostly from graft donor cells, taken 360 days after TCRalphabeta/CD19-depleted stem cell transplant. The sequence was collected from a male patient between 5 and 17 years old who had a stem cell transplant for acute myeloid leukemia, so the T cells may come from the graft donor.

In DNA form, the CDR3 reads TGTGCCAGCAGTGAGCCTCCCAGCGGGATATACAATGAGCAGTTCTTC. The encoded protein is CASSEPPSGIYNEQFF. This chain uses TRBV25-1 with TRBJ2-1; 7 bases match TRBD2. The CDR3 covers 16 residues. Germline-derived CDR1 and CDR2 are MGHDK and SYGVNS. Trimming cost V 3 bases and J 4 bases; bases outside gene matches: 9.